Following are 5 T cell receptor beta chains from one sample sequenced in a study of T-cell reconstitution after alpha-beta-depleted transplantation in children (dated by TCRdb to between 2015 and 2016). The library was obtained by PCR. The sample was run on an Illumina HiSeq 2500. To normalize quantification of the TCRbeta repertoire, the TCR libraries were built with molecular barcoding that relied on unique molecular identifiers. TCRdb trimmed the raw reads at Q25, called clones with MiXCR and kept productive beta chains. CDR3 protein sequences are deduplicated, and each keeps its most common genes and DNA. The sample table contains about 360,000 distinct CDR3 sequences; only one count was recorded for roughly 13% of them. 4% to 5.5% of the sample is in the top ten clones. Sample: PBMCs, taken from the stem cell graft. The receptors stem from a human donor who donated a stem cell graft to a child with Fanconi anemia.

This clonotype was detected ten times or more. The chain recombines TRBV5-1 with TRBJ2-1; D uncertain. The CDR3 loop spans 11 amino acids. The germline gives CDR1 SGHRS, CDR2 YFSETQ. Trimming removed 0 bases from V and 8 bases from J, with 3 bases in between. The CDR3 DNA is TGCGCCAGCAGCTTGGCATATGAGCAGTTCTTC. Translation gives CASSLAYEQFF.

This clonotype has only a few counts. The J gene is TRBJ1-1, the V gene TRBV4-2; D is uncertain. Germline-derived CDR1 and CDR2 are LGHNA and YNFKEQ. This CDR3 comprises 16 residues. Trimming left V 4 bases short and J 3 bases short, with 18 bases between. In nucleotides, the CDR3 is TGTGCCAGCAGCCTTCAGACATGGAGGCCGGACACTGAAGCTTTCTTT. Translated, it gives CASSLQTWRPDTEAFF.

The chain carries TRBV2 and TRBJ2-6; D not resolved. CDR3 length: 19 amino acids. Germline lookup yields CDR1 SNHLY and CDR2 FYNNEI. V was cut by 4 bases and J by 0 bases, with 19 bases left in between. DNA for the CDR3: TGTGCCAGCAGTGTATGGACCGCCGATTGGAACTCTGGGGCCAACGTCCTGACTTTC. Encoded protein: CASSVWTADWNSGANVLTF.

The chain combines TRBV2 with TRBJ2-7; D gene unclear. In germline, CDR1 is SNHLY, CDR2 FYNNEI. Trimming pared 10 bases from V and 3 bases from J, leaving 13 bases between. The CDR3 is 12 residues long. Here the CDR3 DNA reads TGTGCCACTGGCCGGGTAGGCTACGAGCAGTACTTC. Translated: CATGRVGYEQYF.

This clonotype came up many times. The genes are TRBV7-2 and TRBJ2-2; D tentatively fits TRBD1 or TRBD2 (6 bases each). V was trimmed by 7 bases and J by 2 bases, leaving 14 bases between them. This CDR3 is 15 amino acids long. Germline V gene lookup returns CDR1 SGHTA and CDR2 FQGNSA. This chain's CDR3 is CASTFRGLNTGELFF. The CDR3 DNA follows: TGTGCCAGCACCTTTCGGGGGCTAAACACCGGGGAGCTGTTTTTT.